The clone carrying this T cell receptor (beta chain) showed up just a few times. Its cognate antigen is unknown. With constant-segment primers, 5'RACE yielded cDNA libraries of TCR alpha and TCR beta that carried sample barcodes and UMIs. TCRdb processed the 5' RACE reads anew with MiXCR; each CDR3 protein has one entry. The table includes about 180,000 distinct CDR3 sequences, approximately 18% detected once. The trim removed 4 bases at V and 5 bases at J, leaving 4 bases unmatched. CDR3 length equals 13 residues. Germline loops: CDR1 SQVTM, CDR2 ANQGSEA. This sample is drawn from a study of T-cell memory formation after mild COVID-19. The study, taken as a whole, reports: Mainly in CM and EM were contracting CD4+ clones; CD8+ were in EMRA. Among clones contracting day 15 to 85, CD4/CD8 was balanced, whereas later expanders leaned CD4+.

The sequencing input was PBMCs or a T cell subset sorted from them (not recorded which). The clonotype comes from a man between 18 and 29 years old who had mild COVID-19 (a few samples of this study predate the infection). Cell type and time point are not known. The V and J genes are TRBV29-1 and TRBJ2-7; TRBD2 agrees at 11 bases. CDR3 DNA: TGCAGCGTTGCTAGCGGGGGGTTTAACGAGCAGTACTTC. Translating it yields CSVASGGFNEQYF.